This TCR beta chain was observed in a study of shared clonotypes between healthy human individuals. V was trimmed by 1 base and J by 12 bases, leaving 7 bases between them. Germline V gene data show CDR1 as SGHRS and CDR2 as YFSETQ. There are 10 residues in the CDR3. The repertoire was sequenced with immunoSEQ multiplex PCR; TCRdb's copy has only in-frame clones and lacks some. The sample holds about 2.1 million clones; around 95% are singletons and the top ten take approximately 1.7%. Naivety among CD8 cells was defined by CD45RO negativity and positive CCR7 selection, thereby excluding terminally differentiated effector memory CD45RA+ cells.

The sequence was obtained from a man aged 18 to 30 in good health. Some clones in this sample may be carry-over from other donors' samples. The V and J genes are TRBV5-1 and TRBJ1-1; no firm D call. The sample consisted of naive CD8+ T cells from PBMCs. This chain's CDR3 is CASSLIGTFF. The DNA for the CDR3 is TGCGCCAGCAGCTTGATCGGAACTTTCTTT.